These T cell receptor beta chains were read from a single sample in a study of glioma-infiltrating T cells after dendritic cell vaccination. Using immunoSEQ multiplex PCR, the repertoire was profiled, and TCRdb retains in-frame clones only, with some absent. Here the sample spans more than 85,000 clones, approximately 81% being singletons. The source was blood, collected before dendritic cell vaccination. These receptors were collected from a human donor with glioblastoma. CDR3s include the opening cysteine and the closing phenylalanine or tryptophan. The D gene is left open where the match is weak. Size is omitted from some rows. Given values are once, few, many or a class for expanded clones.

cdr3_length clone_size j_call v_call d_call cdr3_aa cdr3_nt
15 - TRBJ2-5 TRBV7-2 TRBD1 CASSNRGPDQETQYF TGTGCCAGCAGCAACAGGGGACCTGACCAAGAGACCCAGTACTTC
15 - TRBJ2-7 TRBV10-3 TRBD2 CAITGTSGDSYEQYF TGTGCCATCACCGGGACTAGCGGGGACTCCTACGAGCAGTACTTC
12 - TRBJ2-1 TRBV28 TRBD2 CASSFSGRARIF TGTGCCAGCAGTTTTAGCGGGAGGGCCAGGATCTTC
12 - TRBJ2-7 TRBV7-9 - CASSSNRDEQYF TGTGCCAGCAGCTCAAACAGGGACGAGCAGTACTTC
14 - TRBJ2-7 TRBV15 TRBD2 CATSRLGGAYEQYF TGTGCCACCAGCAGATTGGGAGGGGCCTACGAGCAGTACTTC
15 once TRBJ2-2 TRBV5-1 - CASSVRGARTGELFF TGCGCCAGCTCCGTACGGGGGGCGAGAACCGGGGAGCTGTTTTTT
15 - TRBJ1-6 TRBV7-9 - CASSPQSSYNSPLHF TGTGCCAGCAGCCCACAGAGTTCCTATAATTCACCCCTCCACTTT
15 - TRBJ2-1 TRBV5-1 - CASRSRGSSYNEQFF TGCGCCAGCCGGTCCCGGGGGAGCTCCTACAATGAGCAGTTCTTC
14 - TRBJ2-7 TRBV9 TRBD1 CASAEGQGDYEQYF TGTGCCAGCGCTGAGGGACAGGGGGACTACGAGCAGTACTTC
15 - TRBJ1-1 TRBV19 TRBD1 CASSIGGQGKTEAFF TGTGCCAGTAGTATAGGGGGACAGGGGAAGACTGAAGCTTTCTTT
16 once TRBJ1-5 TRBV7-8 TRBD1 CASSSAWTGRNQPQHF TGTGCCAGCAGCTCCGCTTGGACAGGGCGGAACCAGCCCCAGCATTTT
15 - TRBJ1-5 TRBV7-9 TRBD1 CASSARGQGSQPQHF TGTGCCAGCAGCGCCAGGGGACAGGGGAGTCAGCCCCAGCATTTT
15 - TRBJ2-3 TRBV5-1 TRBD2 CASSFGSGGAYTQYF TGCGCCAGCAGCTTCGGTAGCGGGGGGGCTTATACGCAGTATTTT
14 - TRBJ2-2 TRBV30 TRBD2 CAWSVGRATGELFF TGTGCCTGGAGTGTCGGGAGGGCCACCGGGGAGCTGTTTTTT
16 once TRBJ1-2 TRBV7-9 - CASSPGLTGYNYGYTF TGTGCCAGCAGCCCCGGTTTGACAGGTTATAACTATGGCTACACCTTC
12 - TRBJ1-1 TRBV5-1 TRBD1 CASRTGGTEAFF TGCGCCAGCCGGACAGGGGGCACTGAAGCTTTCTTT
12 - TRBJ2-1 TRBV15 - CATSGSRDSWIF TGTGCCACCAGCGGGAGCCGGGACTCGTGGATCTTC
14 - TRBJ2-1 TRBV4-2 - CASSQPDSYNEQFF TGTGCCAGCAGCCAACCAGACAGCTACAATGAGCAGTTCTTC
15 few TRBJ1-4 TRBV7-9 - CASSPDITVNEKLFF TGTGCCAGCAGCCCTGACATAACCGTGAATGAAAAACTGTTTTTT
14 - TRBJ2-3 TRBV5-1 TRBD1 CASSSDRGGDTQYF TGCGCCAGCAGCTCCGACAGGGGAGGAGATACGCAGTATTTT
15 - TRBJ2-7 TRBV7-8 - CASSSPGGGLDEQYF TGTGCCAGCAGTTCTCCCGGCGGGGGCTTAGACGAGCAGTACTTC
15 - TRBJ1-2 TRBV19 - CASKNLGGADSGYTF TGTGCCAGTAAGAACCTAGGAGGGGCTGATTCTGGCTACACCTTC
14 few TRBJ1-2 TRBV5-1 - CASSLGAENYGYTF TGCGCCAGCAGCTTGGGGGCAGAGAACTATGGCTACACCTTC
15 - TRBJ2-6 TRBV7-9 - CASSLAGSGANVLTF TGTGCCAGCAGCTTAGCCGGGTCTGGGGCCAACGTCCTGACTTTC
14 - TRBJ2-7 TRBV11-3 TRBD2 CASSPGLVIHEQYF TGTGCCAGCAGCCCGGGACTAGTAATCCACGAGCAGTACTTC
15 - TRBJ2-7 TRBV5-1 TRBD2 CASSFEIAGAYEQYF TGCGCCAGCAGCTTCGAAATAGCGGGTGCCTACGAGCAGTACTTC
17 - TRBJ2-3 TRBV19 TRBD1 CASSIVATGGMIDTQYF TGTGCCAGTAGTATAGTGGCTACAGGGGGAATGATAGATACGCAGTATTTT
17 - TRBJ1-1 TRBV21-1 - CASSKALLAAPDTEAFF TGTGCCAGCAGCAAAGCGCTCTTGGCCGCCCCTGACACTGAAGCTTTCTTT
16 - TRBJ1-3 TRBV6-6 - CATTLGGGTFGNTIYF TGTGCCACCACGCTAGGGGGGGGCACCTTTGGAAACACCATATATTTT
16 - TRBJ2-2 TRBV11-2 - CASSFRTPRSVGELFF TGTGCCAGCAGCTTTCGGACACCCCGGTCAGTCGGGGAGCTGTTTTTT
13 - TRBJ1-1 TRBV7-9 - CASSLARGTEAFF TGTGCCAGCAGCTTAGCGCGGGGGACAGAAGCTTTCTTT
12 few TRBJ1-4 TRBV18 - CASSPNNEKLFF TGTGCCAGCTCACCCAATAATGAAAAACTGTTTTTT
14 few TRBJ2-7 TRBV7-9 TRBD2 CASSLGLAGFEQYF TGTGCCAGCAGCTTGGGGCTAGCGGGATTCGAGCAGTACTTC
17 - TRBJ2-5 TRBV7-9 TRBD1 CASSLADFGTGEETQYF TGTGCCAGCAGCTTAGCAGACTTCGGGACAGGGGAAGAGACCCAGTACTTC
14 - TRBJ1-1 TRBV19 - CASSIVGGNTEAFF TGTGCCAGTAGTATAGTAGGGGGGAACACTGAAGCTTTCTTT
17 - TRBJ2-1 TRBV4-1 - CASSQEGRTLGDNEQFF TGCGCCAGCAGCCAAGAGGGGCGGACCTTAGGGGACAATGAGCAGTTCTTC
15 - TRBJ2-5 TRBV5-1 TRBD1 CASSSGQGDGRTQYF TGCGCCAGCAGCTCCGGACAGGGTGACGGGAGGACCCAGTACTTC
13 - TRBJ1-1 TRBV7-7 - CASSYRVGTEAFF TGTGCTAGCAGCTACAGGGTGGGTACTGAAGCTTTCTTT
15 - TRBJ1-2 TRBV6-5 TRBD1 CASSYTQMDRKIYTF TGTGCCAGCAGTTACACCCAAATGGACAGGAAGATCTACACCTTC
19 few TRBJ2-7 TRBV6-1 TRBD2 CASSEVSGLAGRFAYEQYF TGTGCCAGCAGTGAGGTCTCGGGACTAGCGGGGAGATTCGCCTACGAGCAGTACTTC